Included here is one T cell receptor beta chain sequence, with context. These data belong to a study of blood T cell repertoires in COVID-19. Study-wide context: Specimens from acute and convalescent COVID-19 originated in the United States, Italy and Spain. PBMCs, B-cell-depleted T cells, or T cells were the source of the cDNA or gDNA that made up the material.

Enrollees, roughly 18 to 90 years old, lived in around 23 US areas. Grouping used clinical history reported by participants in a survey and questionnaire. Using immunoSEQ multiplex PCR, the repertoire was profiled, and TCRdb retains in-frame clones only, with some absent. The repertoire holds about 63,000 clones, with 65% to 85% as singletons. This CDR3 spans 14 amino acids. Germline CDR1 is MNHEY and CDR2 is SMNVEV (reference sequence). The V and J ends lost 0 bases and 8 bases respectively, with 11 bases between them. The V gene is TRBV27, the J gene TRBJ2-1; D possibly corresponds to TRBD2 (5 bases). The TCR originated in a woman between 35 and 50 years old with acute COVID-19. The sequenced sample consisted of PBMCs or T cells enriched from blood (not recorded which). The CDR3 reads CASSLSVASHEQFF. CDR3 sequence (DNA): TGTGCCAGCAGTTTATCGGTAGCGAGCCATGAGCAGTTCTTC.